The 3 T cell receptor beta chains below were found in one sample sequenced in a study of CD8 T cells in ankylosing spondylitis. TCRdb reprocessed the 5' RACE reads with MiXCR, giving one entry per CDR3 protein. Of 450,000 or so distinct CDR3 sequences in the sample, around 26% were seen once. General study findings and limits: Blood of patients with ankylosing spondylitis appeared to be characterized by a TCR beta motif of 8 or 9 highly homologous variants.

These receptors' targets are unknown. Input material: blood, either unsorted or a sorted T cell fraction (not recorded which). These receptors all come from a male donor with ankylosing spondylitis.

In DNA form, the CDR3 reads TGTGCCAGCCATGAGACACGGCAGGGGGCCTACGAGCAGTACGTC. Translating it yields CASHETRQGAYEQYV. This rearrangement joins TRBV6-1 to TRBJ2-7, with 7 bases identical to TRBD1. The CDR3 is made up of 15 amino acids. Germline assignment: CDR1 MNHNS and CDR2 SASEGT. V shed 8 bases and J 2 bases; nucleotides not matched to a gene: 12.

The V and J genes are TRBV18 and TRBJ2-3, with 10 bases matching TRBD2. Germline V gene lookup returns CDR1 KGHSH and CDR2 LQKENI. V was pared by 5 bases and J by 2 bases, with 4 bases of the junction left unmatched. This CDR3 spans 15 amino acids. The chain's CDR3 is CASSAAGGFTDTQYF. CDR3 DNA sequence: TGTGCCAGCTCAGCAGCGGGAGGGTTCACAGATACGCAGTATTTT. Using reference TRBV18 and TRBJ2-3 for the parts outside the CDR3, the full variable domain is NAGVMQNPRHLVRRRGQEARLRCSPMKGHSHVYWYRQLPEEGLKFMVYLQKENIIDESGMPKERFSAEFPKEGPSILRIQQVVRGDSAAYFCASSAAGGFTDTQYFGPGTRLTVL.

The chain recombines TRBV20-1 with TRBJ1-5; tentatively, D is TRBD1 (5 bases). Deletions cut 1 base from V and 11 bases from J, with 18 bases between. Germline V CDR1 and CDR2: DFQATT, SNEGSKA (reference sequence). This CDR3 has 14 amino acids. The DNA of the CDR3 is TGCAGTGCTAGAGTGGGGGGGTCCCCATCAGCCCAGCATTTT. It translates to CSARVGGSPSAQHF.